The 13 T cell receptor beta chains given below trace back to one sample, sequenced in a study of T cells after yellow fever vaccination. MiXCR, applied by TCRdb to the 5' RACE reads, yields one record per CDR3 protein. The table shows just over 25,000 distinct CDR3 sequences, with under 7% occurring only once. The material sequenced was PBMCs, either bulk or a sorted T-cell subset (CD4+, CD8+, memory, or dextramer-sorted; not recorded which), taken 15 days after the yellow fever booster vaccination. These receptor sequences come from a man aged 25-45 years who received the YFV17D yellow fever vaccine.

This clonotype was detected many times. This rearrangement joins TRBV7-9 to TRBJ1-5; TRBD1 aligns across 9 bases. V shed 5 bases and J 5 bases; nucleotides not matched to a gene: 7. This CDR3 is 15 amino acids long. Germline CDR1 and CDR2: SEHNR and FQNEAQ (reference sequence). The CDR3, as DNA: TGTGCCAGCAGCCGAGGACAGGGGATCGATCAGCCCCAGCATTTT. Protein product: CASSRGQGIDQPQHF.

This clonotype has a count of ten or more. The chain links TRBV6-5 to TRBJ2-7; possible D gene TRBD1, 5 bases. The CDR3 spans 13 residues. Germline V gene data show CDR1 as MNHEY and CDR2 as SVGAGI. Trimming left V 0 bases short and J 4 bases short, with 7 bases between. The CDR3 DNA follows: TGTGCCAGCAGTTACTCCAGGGTGTACGAGCAGTACTTC. Translation gives CASSYSRVYEQYF.

This clonotype appeared many times. This rearrangement joins TRBV7-2 to TRBJ2-5; TRBD2 aligns across 9 bases. CDR1 is SGHTA, CDR2 FQGNSA, per germline. Trimming at V came to 5 bases and at J to 4 bases, leaving 8 bases not matched to a gene. CDR3 length: 15 residues. The CDR3 sequence is CASSPMAGGPETQYF. In DNA form, the CDR3 reads TGTGCCAGCAGCCCCATGGCGGGAGGGCCAGAGACCCAGTACTTC.

The table lists this clonotype with many counts. The V call is TRBV10-3, the J call TRBJ2-7, with D unclear. The V gene lost 2 bases and the J gene lost 3 bases, with 8 bases spanning the gap. CDR3 size: 13 residues. Germline loops: CDR1 ENHRY, CDR2 SYGVKD. In DNA form, the CDR3 reads TGTGCCATCAGTGAGCCTTCCCACTACGAGCAGTACTTC. This encodes CAISEPSHYEQYF.

This clonotype was found many times. The chain joins TRBV21-1 to TRBJ1-1; the table gives TRBD1 as D, unverified against the DNA. TRBV21-1 is described as a pseudogene. This CDR3 has 13 residues. CDR3 nucleotides: TGTGCCAGCAGCTCCAGGGTTTTCAGGGAAGCTTTCTTT. This gives the protein CASSSRVFREAFF.

This clonotype appeared a few times. This chain uses TRBV11-2 with TRBJ1-1; D perhaps matches TRBD1 (5 bases). Per germline, CDR1 SGHAT and CDR2 FQNNGV. Trimming stripped 0 bases from V and 10 bases from J, with 21 bases between. The CDR3 loop spans 16 amino acids. The CDR3 DNA reads TGTGCCAGCAGCTTAGACCGGAGCTTTACCGGGACTTCAGCTTTCTTT. It codes for CASSLDRSFTGTSAFF.

In this sample, this clonotype turned up many times. The chain is built from TRBV3-1 and TRBJ2-7; 10 positions agree with TRBD2. The V segment lost 1 base and the J segment 6 bases; nucleotides outside the gene matches: 9. This CDR3 spans 16 amino acids. Germline CDR1 is LGHDT and CDR2 is YNNKEL (reference sequence). The CDR3 sequence: CASSQGAGGPNREQYF. CDR3 nucleotides: TGTGCCAGCAGCCAAGGAGCGGGAGGGCCTAATCGCGAGCAGTACTTC.

This clonotype occurred many times. The rearrangement joins TRBV24-1 to TRBJ2-7, with 7 bases fitting TRBD1. CDR1 KGHDR and CDR2 SFDVKD come from the germline V gene. This CDR3 is 13 amino acids long. The J segment lost 6 bases and the V segment lost 4 bases, leaving 5 bases of the junction unmatched. CDR3: CATSDFTGVEQYF. DNA for the CDR3: TGTGCCACCAGTGACTTTACAGGGGTCGAGCAGTACTTC.

This clonotype was observed many times. The chain recombines TRBV6-1 with TRBJ1-4; D call uncertain. The V gene lost 4 bases and the J gene lost 1 base, with 16 bases spanning the gap. Germline V lookup: CDR1 MNHNS, CDR2 SASEGT. CDR3 size: 17 residues. CDR3 nucleotide sequence: TGTGCCAGCAGTGGATACTGGCCCACCGGAACTAATGAAAAACTGTTTTTT. Translated, it gives CASSGYWPTGTNEKLFF.

The chain has TRBV7-3 and TRBJ2-1, with 7 nucleotides matching TRBD2. Trimming removed 2 bases from V and 8 bases from J; junction bases left unmatched: 9. CDR1 is SGHTA and CDR2 is FQGTGA in the germline V gene. The CDR3 consists of 15 residues. This CDR3 is CASSLGLVGPDEQFF. CDR3 DNA sequence: TGTGCCAGCAGCTTAGGACTAGTCGGACCCGATGAGCAGTTCTTC.

There are many counts of this clonotype. The CDR3 sequence is CASSMGGTELTQYF. The CDR3 DNA reads TGTGCCAGCAGCATGGGGGGGACGGAGCTGACCCAGTACTTC. This chain links TRBV5-4 with TRBJ2-5; TRBD2 agrees at 7 bases. The CDR3 totals 14 residues. With V trimmed by 4 bases and J by 7 bases, 10 bases remained unmatched. The germline V gene has CDR1 SGHNT and CDR2 YYREEE (reference sequence).

This clonotype was seen ten or more times. V usage is TRBV10-3 and J usage is TRBJ2-7; D perhaps matches TRBD2 (6 bases). CDR3 length equals 11 residues. From germline, CDR1 is ENHRY and CDR2 SYGVKD. V shed 10 bases and J shed 1 base, with 8 bases lying between them. The CDR3 loop is CATGTSYEQYF. The CDR3 DNA is TGTGCCACAGGGACTTCCTACGAGCAGTACTTC.

This clonotype was seen at least ten times. The rearrangement joins TRBV5-1 to TRBJ2-2; TRBD1 aligns across 8 bases. The junction had 3 bases not matched to a gene; V was cut back by 5 bases and J by 6 bases. The germline V gene encodes CDR1 SGHRS and CDR2 YFSETQ. This CDR3 has 13 residues. The CDR3 sequence: CASSLQGAGELFF. The DNA for the CDR3 is TGCGCCAGCAGTCTACAGGGGGCCGGGGAGCTGTTTTTT. Full variable domain (missing parts from reference TRBV5-1 and TRBJ2-2): KAGVTQTPRYLIKTRGQQVTLSCSPISGHRSVSWYQQTPGQGLQFLFEYFSETQRNKGNFPGRFSGRQFSNSRSEMNVSTLELGDSALYLCASSLQGAGELFFGEGSRLTVL.